Below, one TCR beta chain is given with its context. The antigen is undetermined. This sample is part of a study of shared clonotypes between healthy human individuals. Across several immunoSEQ plates, the genomic DNA of each subset was split evenly. The method was immunoSEQ multiplex PCR; TCRdb's version includes in-frame clones alone and lacks a portion of them. The table records approximately 2.5 million clones, approximately 90% of them present only once. Findings and caveats of the study: Generation probabilities were higher for clonotypes shared across all four sorted-subset donors than for unshared ones. The sharing of 4.5% to 5.5% of naive CD4 clonotypes was seen across a handful of donors. Memory subsets generally showed lower estimated richness than naive subsets.

The sample taken for sequencing was naive CD4+ T cells sorted from blood. Subset specified: CD45RA+ positively selected. This sequence originates from a man between 18 and 29 years old in good health.

CDR3 residues: CASSESRQGRGNTIYF. Here the CDR3 DNA reads TGTGCCAGCAGTGAATCAAGGCAGGGGAGAGGAAACACCATATATTTT. The rearrangement uses TRBV2 and TRBJ1-3; the D gene is possibly TRBD1 (6 bases). This CDR3 spans 16 amino acids. Trimming removed 2 bases at V and 4 bases at J, with 15 bases between. In germline, CDR1 is SNHLY, CDR2 FYNNEI. Full variable domain (remainder filled in from reference TRBV2 and TRBJ1-3): EPEVTQTPSHQVTQMGQEVILRCVPISNHLYFYWYRQILGQKVEFLVSFYNNEISEKSEIFDDQFSVERPDGSNFTLKIRSTKLEDSAMYFCASSESRQGRGNTIYFGEGSWLTVV.